The rows below give T cell receptor beta chains drawn from one sample of a study of T cells after yellow fever vaccination. MiXCR, run by TCRdb on the 5' RACE reads, gives a single entry per CDR3 protein. The sample has some 300,000 distinct CDR3 sequences; about 8.3% are singletons. The material was PBMCs, obtained approximately 47 days after the first yellow fever vaccination. The receptors were sampled from a man between 18 and 35 years old who received the YFV17D yellow fever vaccine. Both conserved end residues are part of each CDR3. Each record gives: J gene, clone size, V gene, D gene, CDR3 DNA, CDR3 protein. The D gene is left open where the match is weak. The size of a clone is reported for some rows only, either as once, few or many, or as a class for expanded clones.

>TRBJ2-7|few|TRBV7-2|-
TGTGCCAGCAGCTTAAGCCGGGACTACGAGCAGTACTTC
CASSLSRDYEQYF
>TRBJ2-5|-|TRBV29-1|TRBD2
TGCAGCGCGTTCGGACTAGCTCAAGAGACCCAGTACTTC
CSAFGLAQETQYF
>TRBJ2-7|few|TRBV12-3/TRBV12-4|TRBD1
TGTGCCAGCAGTCCTTTGGCCGGGACAGGGTTTTACTTC
CASSPLAGTGFYF
>TRBJ2-1|-|TRBV27|-
TGTGCCAGCAAGGGAGGAGTTACCTACAATGAGCAGTTCTTC
CASKGGVTYNEQFF
>TRBJ2-7|few|TRBV6-5|-
TGTGCCAGCAGTTACAGTTCGAGGTCCTACGAGCAGTACTTC
CASSYSSRSYEQYF
>TRBJ2-3|once|TRBV5-1|-
TGCGCCAGCAGCTTCGGACAAACAGATACGCAGTATTTT
CASSFGQTDTQYF
>TRBJ1-5|-|TRBV12-3/TRBV12-4|-
TGTGCCAGCAGTTACGTGGACCAGCCCCAGCATTTT
CASSYVDQPQHF
>TRBJ2-5|few|TRBV12-3/TRBV12-4|-
TGTGCCAGCAGTTTCCGTTTTAGCGCCTCTCAAGAGACCCAGTACTTC
CASSFRFSASQETQYF
>TRBJ2-5|-|TRBV5-1|TRBD2
TGCGCCAGCAGCTTACGGGGGGGCTTCCAAGAGACCCAGTACTTC
CASSLRGGFQETQYF
>TRBJ2-7|few|TRBV29-1|-
TGCAGCGTTGTCCCCTCCGGGCGGTCCTACGAGCAGTACTTC
CSVVPSGRSYEQYF
>TRBJ1-3|few|TRBV12-3/TRBV12-4|-
TGTGCCAGCAGATTCAGGGGATCTGGAAACACCATATATTTT
CASRFRGSGNTIYF
>TRBJ2-3|-|TRBV7-2|-
TGTGCCAGCAGCTCCGCGACCCCGGCGGGGACGCAGTATTTT
CASSSATPAGTQYF
>TRBJ2-7|-|TRBV4-1|TRBD2
TGCGCCAGCAGCCCACTAGCGGCCTCCTCCTACGAGCAGTACTTC
CASSPLAASSYEQYF
>TRBJ1-2|many|TRBV29-1|-
TGCAGCGCCGTAACAGAGAATCTCTATGGCTACACCTTC
CSAVTENLYGYTF
>TRBJ2-1|few|TRBV20-1|TRBD1
TGCAGTGCCCTATCTCGGACAGGGGGGAATGAGCAGTTCTTC
CSALSRTGGNEQFF
>TRBJ2-5|-|TRBV7-2|TRBD2
TGTGCCAGCAGCCTATGGACTAGCGGGGCCCAAGAGACCCAGTACTTC
CASSLWTSGAQETQYF
>TRBJ1-1|many|TRBV19|-
TGTGCCAGTCTAAACTTTGCAGGGTTGGGGAACACTGAAGCTTTCTTT
CASLNFAGLGNTEAFF
>TRBJ2-5|-|TRBV10-3|-
TGTGCCATCAGTGAGTCTGCAGTCGAGGAGACCCAGTACTTC
CAISESAVEETQYF
>TRBJ2-7|-|TRBV14|-
TGTGCCAGCAGCCAATACGGGGGCGTCTACGAGCAGTACTTC
CASSQYGGVYEQYF
>TRBJ1-5|-|TRBV5-1|-
TGCGCCAGCAGCGACAGCGGTTCTCAGCCCCAGCATTTT
CASSDSGSQPQHF
>TRBJ1-1|-|TRBV20-1|-
TGCAGTGCTAGAGATTTGGCAGGGACGTTGAACACTGAAGCTTTCTTT
CSARDLAGTLNTEAFF
>TRBJ2-1|-|TRBV4-1|-
TGCGCCAGCAGCCAAGCTCTAGCTTCCTACAATGAGCAGTTCTTC
CASSQALASYNEQFF
>TRBJ1-2|many|TRBV12-3/TRBV12-4|-
TGTGCCAGCAGCTTCGGGCGCTATGGCTACACCTTC
CASSFGRYGYTF
>TRBJ2-2|few|TRBV5-1|-
TGCGCCAGCAGCTCCGGGACTCTTAACACCGGGGAGCTGTTTTTT
CASSSGTLNTGELFF
>TRBJ1-4|few|TRBV7-2|-
TGTGCCAGCAGCTTGGTATATCGGGGAGGCGTTGAAAAACTGTTTTTT
CASSLVYRGGVEKLFF
>TRBJ2-3|few|TRBV30|-
TGTGCCTGGAGCGTCATTCACACTAGCACAGATACGCAGTATTTT
CAWSVIHTSTDTQYF
>TRBJ1-2|-|TRBV6-6|-
TGTGCCAGCAGCCCCCAGGAAGGCTACACCTTC
CASSPQEGYTF
>TRBJ2-1|many|TRBV11-2|TRBD2
TGTGCCAGCAGCTTAGAGCTAGCGGGGGGGCCGTCGGTCGATGAGCAGTTCTTC
CASSLELAGGPSVDEQFF
>TRBJ2-5|few|TRBV19|TRBD2
TGTGCCAGTAGTAACGAGCGGGGGGGCCAGGGAGAGACCCAGTACTTC
CASSNERGGQGETQYF
>TRBJ1-3|-|TRBV7-9|-
TGTGCCAGCCTCAGAGAGAGCAGCACTGGAAACACCATATATTTT
CASLRESSTGNTIYF
>TRBJ2-1|-|TRBV5-1|-
TGCGCCAGCAGACCCACTCCATCAGGGAACAATGAGCAGTTCTTC
CASRPTPSGNNEQFF
>TRBJ1-1|few|TRBV20-1|TRBD1
TGCAGTGCTACTGATACGGGACAGGAAGCTTTCTTT
CSATDTGQEAFF
>TRBJ2-5|few|TRBV4-3|TRBD2
TGCGCCAGCGCCAGGGCTAGCGGGGGAAACCAAGAGACCCAGTACTTC
CASARASGGNQETQYF
>TRBJ2-7|-|TRBV7-2|-
TGTGCCAGCAGCTCAAGACGGGGTCCAGGAGAGCAGTACTTC
CASSSRRGPGEQYF
>TRBJ2-1|-|TRBV7-9|TRBD2
TGTGCCAGTAAAGGGACTAGCGGGGCGTACAATGAGCAGTTCTTC
CASKGTSGAYNEQFF
>TRBJ2-1|few|TRBV9|TRBD2
TGTGCCAGCAGCGGACTCAGCGGGACCTACAATGAGCAGTTCTTC
CASSGLSGTYNEQFF
>TRBJ2-3|many|TRBV14|-
TGTGCCAGCAGCCAGTACAGGAAGCAAGCAGCGGATACGCAGTATTTT
CASSQYRKQAADTQYF
>TRBJ2-5|-|TRBV7-8|TRBD2
TGTGCCAGCAGCTTAGCATGGAGTAGCGGGGGGCAACAAGAGACCCAGTACTTC
CASSLAWSSGGQQETQYF
>TRBJ1-1|-|TRBV4-1|TRBD1
TGCGCCAGCAGCCAAGAAACAGGGGATGTAGAAGCTTTCTTT
CASSQETGDVEAFF
>TRBJ2-2|few|TRBV20-1|-
TGCAGTGCTAGAATGTTTAGCGGAACCACCGGGGAGCTGTTTTTT
CSARMFSGTTGELFF
>TRBJ2-5|-|TRBV6-2/TRBV6-3|-
TGTGCCAGCAGTTACTCGAGCGACCATCACCAAGAGACCCAGTACTTC
CASSYSSDHHQETQYF
>TRBJ2-2|many|TRBV5-1|-
TGCGCCAGCAGCTTGGTATCAGGGGCGACCGGGGAGCTGTTTTTT
CASSLVSGATGELFF
>TRBJ1-5|many|TRBV7-6|-
TGTGCCAGCAGCCCACAGGTCGGTCAGCCCCAGCATTTT
CASSPQVGQPQHF
>TRBJ2-1|many|TRBV30|-
TGTGCCTGGAGTGTGTTCCATGAGCAGTTCTTC
CAWSVFHEQFF
>TRBJ1-1|-|TRBV6-2/TRBV6-3|-
TGTGCCAGCAGTCCCAAGGAGCACGCTGAAGCTTTCTTT
CASSPKEHAEAFF
>TRBJ1-5|-|TRBV4-3|TRBD1
TGCGCCAGCAGCCAAGACGGCCAGGGGGGACGGCCCCAGCATTTT
CASSQDGQGGRPQHF